Here is one TCR beta chain with its context. As yet, its antigen is unknown. Germline CDR1 reads SGDLS; CDR2 reads YYNGEE. V was pared by 0 bases and J by 4 bases, with 16 bases between. The CDR3 extends over 16 amino acids. This specimen belongs to a study of cytomegalovirus exposure and HLA in healthy donors. Study-level results: In most subjects, TCR beta sequences reportedly gave accurate predictions of HLA-A and HLA-B alleles. Most of the CMV-associated TCR beta chains (in a later analysis) appeared to be HLA-restricted. TCR beta V- and J-gene trimming was later associated with a missense DCLRE1C variant. In a later analysis, around 18,000 TCR beta sequences were associated with HLA alleles at 0.05 false discovery rate.

In the PCR, 60 Vbeta and 13 Jbeta primers were used. Some clones are missing from TCRdb's copy, which holds only in-frame ones; the method was immunoSEQ multiplex PCR. The data show over 200,000 clones, about 70% seen once. The V and J genes are TRBV9 and TRBJ1-2; possible D gene TRBD1, 6 bases. The sequence came from a woman aged 25 to 39 in good health and CMV-seronegative. Sequencing used PBMCs. In DNA form, the CDR3 reads TGTGCCAGCAGCGTAGCCCCAGGGGATAGTATCTATGGCTACACCTTC. Its protein product is CASSVAPGDSIYGYTF. The variable domain in full, with the rest retrieved from reference TRBV9 and TRBJ1-2, is DSGVTQTPKHLITATGQRVTLRCSPRSGDLSVYWYQQSLDQGLQFLIQYYNGEERAKGNILERFSAQQFPDLHSELNLSSLELGDSALYFCASSVAPGDSIYGYTFGSGTRLTVV.